Each of the 8 T cell receptor beta chains below was sequenced from the same sample in a study of T cell responses to AZD1222 COVID-19 vaccine. The repertoire was sequenced with immunoSEQ multiplex PCR; TCRdb's copy has only in-frame clones and lacks some. The sample consists of 75,000 to 100,000 clones, about nine tenths of them appearing once. Sample: peripheral blood, taken on day 0 of AZD1222 vaccination. Receptors were obtained from an adult in good health.

CDR3 amino acids: CASSFAGTDEQYF. The CDR3 DNA follows: TGTGCCAGCAGCTTCGCCGGGACGGACGAGCAGTACTTC. The rearrangement joins TRBV7-2 to TRBJ2-7; D assignment may be TRBD1 or TRBD2 (5 bases each). The CDR3 is 13 residues long. V lost 3 bases to trimming and J lost 5 bases, with 11 bases between them. The V gene's germline CDR1 is SGHTA and CDR2 FQGNSA.

The chain has TRBV7-9 and TRBJ1-5, with TRBD1 matching 10 bases. Looked up from germline, CDR1 is SEHNR and CDR2 is FQNEAQ (reference sequence). There are 18 residues in the CDR3. Trimming took 3 bases from V and 4 from J; bases not matched to a gene: 12. The CDR3 DNA sequence: TGTGCCAGCAGCTTTACCCCCGCCCCGGGACAGGGGAATCAGCCCCAGCATTTT. Its protein is CASSFTPAPGQGNQPQHF.

The chain couples TRBV7-9 to TRBJ2-6, with TRBD2 identical over 7 bases. Germline lookup yields CDR1 SEHNR and CDR2 FQNEAQ (reference sequence). Losses at the gene ends were 5 bases for V and 2 bases for J; bases not matched to a gene: 3. The CDR3 consists of 15 residues. The CDR3 region has the DNA TGTGCCAGCAGCCTTCGGGGGGCTGGGGCCAACGTCCTGACTTTC. The encoded protein is CASSLRGAGANVLTF.

The V and J genes are TRBV7-3 and TRBJ2-1; 11 nucleotides line up with TRBD2. From germline, CDR1 is SGHTA and CDR2 FQGTGA. The CDR3 contains 14 residues. With V trimmed by 8 bases and J by 8 bases, 8 bases remained unmatched. In DNA, the CDR3 is TGTGCCAGCGTACTAGCGGGAGTAATCGATGAGCAGTTCTTC. This translates into CASVLAGVIDEQFF.

The chain carries TRBV4-3 and TRBJ1-1; D is perhaps TRBD1 (6 bases). From germline, CDR1 is LGHNA and CDR2 YSLEER. Trimming cost V 1 base and J 4 bases, with 16 bases left between them. This CDR3 spans 16 amino acids. CDR3 sequence: CASSQGVDAGATEAFF. The CDR3 nucleotides are TGCGCCAGCAGCCAAGGTGTTGACGCAGGGGCCACTGAAGCTTTCTTT.

This clone was counted between two and nine times. The chain employs TRBV4-1 and TRBJ1-3; no clear D gene. The CDR3 length is 16 residues. V lost 3 bases to trimming and J lost 3 bases, with 15 bases between them. CDR1 MGHRA and CDR2 YSYEKL come from the germline V gene. This CDR3 reads CASSQQSVPGGNTIYF. The CDR3 nucleotides are TGCGCCAGCAGCCAGCAAAGCGTACCGGGTGGAAACACCATATATTTT.

The chain recombines TRBV3-1 (or the pseudogene TRBV3-2) with TRBJ2-7; TRBD2 aligns across 8 bases. Looked up from germline, CDR1 is LGHDT and CDR2 is YNNKEL (reference sequence). The CDR3 covers 16 residues. With 8 bases clipped from V and 3 bases from J, the junction kept 15 bases outside the gene matches. CDR3 region: CASGRGGGASGYEQYF. CDR3 sequence (DNA): TGTGCCAGCGGCCGGGGGGGCGGCGCCTCCGGCTACGAGCAGTACTTC.

This clone has just a few counts. V is TRBV4-3 and J is TRBJ1-3, with a weak D call TRBD1 (5 bases). This CDR3 region has 16 residues. Germline loops: CDR1 LGHNA, CDR2 YSLEER. The V gene lost 5 bases and the J gene lost 2 bases, with 16 bases spanning the gap. DNA of the CDR3: TGCGCCAGCAGCAGCAGGGCCCCGCTCACTGGAAACACCATATATTTT. Encoded protein: CASSSRAPLTGNTIYF.